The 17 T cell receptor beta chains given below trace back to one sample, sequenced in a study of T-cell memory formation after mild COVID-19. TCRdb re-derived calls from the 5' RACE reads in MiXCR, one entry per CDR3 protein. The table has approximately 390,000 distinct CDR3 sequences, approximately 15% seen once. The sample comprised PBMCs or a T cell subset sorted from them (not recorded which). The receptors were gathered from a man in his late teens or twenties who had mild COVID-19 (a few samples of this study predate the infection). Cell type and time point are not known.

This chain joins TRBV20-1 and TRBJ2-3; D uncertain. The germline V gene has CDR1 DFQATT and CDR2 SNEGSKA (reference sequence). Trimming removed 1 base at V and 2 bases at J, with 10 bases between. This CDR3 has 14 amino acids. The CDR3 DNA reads TGCAGTGCTAGAGGTGTAAGGGCCACAGATACGCAGTATTTT. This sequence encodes CSARGVRATDTQYF.

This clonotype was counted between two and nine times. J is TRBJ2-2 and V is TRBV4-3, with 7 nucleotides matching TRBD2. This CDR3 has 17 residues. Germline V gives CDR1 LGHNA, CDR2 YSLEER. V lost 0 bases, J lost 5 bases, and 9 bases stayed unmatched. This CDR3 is CASSQEMGKRGTGELFF. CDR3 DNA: TGCGCCAGCAGCCAAGAGATGGGCAAGCGGGGAACCGGGGAGCTGTTTTTT.

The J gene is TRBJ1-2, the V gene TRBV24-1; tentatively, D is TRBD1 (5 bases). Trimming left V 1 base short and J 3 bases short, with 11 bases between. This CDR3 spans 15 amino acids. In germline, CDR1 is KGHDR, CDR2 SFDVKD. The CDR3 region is CATSDLSGGDYGYTF. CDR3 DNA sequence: TGTGCCACCAGTGATTTATCCGGGGGGGACTATGGCTACACCTTC.

The CDR3 loop reads CASSQALAGRAFF. In DNA, the CDR3 is TGTGCCAGCAGCCAGGCGTTGGCGGGGCGTGCTTTCTTT. The rearrangement uses TRBV9 and TRBJ1-1; TRBD1 might be the D (5 bases). Trimming left V 4 bases short and J 11 bases short, with 18 bases between. Germline V gene lookup returns CDR1 SGDLS and CDR2 YYNGEE. This CDR3 region has 13 residues.

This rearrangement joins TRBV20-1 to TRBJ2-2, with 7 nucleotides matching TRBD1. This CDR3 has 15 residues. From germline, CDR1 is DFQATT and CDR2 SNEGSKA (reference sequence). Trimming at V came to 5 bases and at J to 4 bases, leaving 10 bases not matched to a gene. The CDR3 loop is CSARPRTGATGELFF. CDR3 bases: TGCAGTGCTCGACCTCGGACAGGAGCCACCGGGGAGCTGTTTTTT.

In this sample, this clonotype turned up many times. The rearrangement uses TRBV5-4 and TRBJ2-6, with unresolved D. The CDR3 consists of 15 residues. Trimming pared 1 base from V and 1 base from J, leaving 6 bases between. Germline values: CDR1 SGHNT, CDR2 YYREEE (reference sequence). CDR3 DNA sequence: TGTGCCAGCAGCTTGCCAGGTTCTGGGGCCAACGTCCTGACTTTC. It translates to CASSLPGSGANVLTF. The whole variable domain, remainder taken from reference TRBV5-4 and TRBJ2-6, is ETGVTQSPTHLIKTRGQQVTLRCSSQSGHNTVSWYQQALGQGPQFIFQYYREEENGRGNFPPRFSGLQFPNYSSELNVNALELDDSALYLCASSLPGSGANVLTFGAGSRLTVL.

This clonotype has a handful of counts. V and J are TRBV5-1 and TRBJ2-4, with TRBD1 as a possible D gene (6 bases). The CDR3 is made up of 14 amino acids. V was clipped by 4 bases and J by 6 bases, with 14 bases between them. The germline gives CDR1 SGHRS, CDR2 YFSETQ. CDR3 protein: CASSPGQRGNIQYF. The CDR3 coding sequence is TGCGCCAGCAGCCCAGGACAGAGGGGAAACATTCAGTACTTC.

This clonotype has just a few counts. CDR3 bases: TGTGCCAGCAGCCAAGAAAAAGTAGCCAAAAACATTCAGTACTTC. This encodes CASSQEKVAKNIQYF. The V and J genes are TRBV3-1 and TRBJ2-4; D unclear. The CDR3 covers 15 residues. The ends were cut back, 0 bases at V and 0 bases at J, with 6 bases in the middle. Germline values: CDR1 LGHDT, CDR2 YNNKEL (reference sequence).

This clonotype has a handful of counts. CDR3 DNA sequence: TGCGCCAGCAGCCAAGATCCGGTGGGCAATCAGCCCCAGCATTTT. Translated: CASSQDPVGNQPQHF. The V gene is TRBV4-1, the J gene TRBJ1-5; D remains ambiguous. Germline values: CDR1 MGHRA, CDR2 YSYEKL. V lost 0 bases to trimming and J lost 2 bases, with 8 bases between them. There are 15 residues in the CDR3.

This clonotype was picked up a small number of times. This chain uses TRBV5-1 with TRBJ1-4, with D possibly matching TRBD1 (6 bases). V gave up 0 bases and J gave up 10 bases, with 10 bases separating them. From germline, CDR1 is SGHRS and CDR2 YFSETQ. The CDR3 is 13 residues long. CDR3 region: CASSLAEGGKLFF. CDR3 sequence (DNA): TGCGCCAGCAGCTTGGCCGAGGGGGGAAAACTGTTTTTT.

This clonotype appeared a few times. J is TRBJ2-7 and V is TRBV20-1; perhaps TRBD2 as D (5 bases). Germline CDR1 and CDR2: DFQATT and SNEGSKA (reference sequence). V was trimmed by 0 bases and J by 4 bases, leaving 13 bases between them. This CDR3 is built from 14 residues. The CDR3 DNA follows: TGCAGTGCTAGAGATCTACGGGGAAGGTACGAGCAGTACTTC. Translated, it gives CSARDLRGRYEQYF.

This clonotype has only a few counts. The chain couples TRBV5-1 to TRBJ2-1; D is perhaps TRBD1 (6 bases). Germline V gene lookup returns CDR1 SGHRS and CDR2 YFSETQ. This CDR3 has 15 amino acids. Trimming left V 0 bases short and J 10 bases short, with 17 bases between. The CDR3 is CASSLEVSRGGEQFF. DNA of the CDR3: TGCGCCAGCAGCTTGGAGGTATCCAGGGGCGGCGAGCAGTTCTTC.

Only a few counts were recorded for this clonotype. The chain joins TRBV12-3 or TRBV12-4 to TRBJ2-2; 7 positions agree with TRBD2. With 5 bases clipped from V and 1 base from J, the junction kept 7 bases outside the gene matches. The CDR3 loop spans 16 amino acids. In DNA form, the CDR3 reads TGTGCCAGCAGTCCCCGGACGGGGGGGAACACCGGGGAGCTGTTTTTT. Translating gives CASSPRTGGNTGELFF.

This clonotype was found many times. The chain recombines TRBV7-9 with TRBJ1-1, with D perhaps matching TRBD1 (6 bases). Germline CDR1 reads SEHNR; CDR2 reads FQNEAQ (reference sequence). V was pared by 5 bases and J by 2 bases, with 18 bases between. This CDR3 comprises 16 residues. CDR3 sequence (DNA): TGTGCCAGCAGCCACGCAACAGGGTACCCAAACACTGAAGCTTTCTTT. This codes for CASSHATGYPNTEAFF.

The CDR3 DNA is TGCAGTGCGGCCCCGGGCCGGTCGAAATACAATGAGCAGTTCTTC. Protein product: CSAAPGRSKYNEQFF. V and J are TRBV20-1 and TRBJ2-1, with D hard to call. The V and J ends lost 6 bases and 4 bases respectively, with 19 bases between them. Germline CDR1 reads DFQATT; CDR2 reads SNEGSKA (reference sequence). The CDR3 length is 15 residues.

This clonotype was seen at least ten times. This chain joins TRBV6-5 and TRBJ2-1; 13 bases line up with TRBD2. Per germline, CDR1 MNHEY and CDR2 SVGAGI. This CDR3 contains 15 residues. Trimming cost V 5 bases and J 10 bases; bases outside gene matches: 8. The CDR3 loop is CASSQRTSGGVEQFF. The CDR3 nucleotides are TGTGCCAGCAGTCAAAGGACTAGCGGGGGAGTGGAGCAGTTCTTC.

The CDR3 is CASSLAGGDNEQFF. CDR3 nucleotide sequence: TGTGCCAGCAGCTTAGCGGGGGGTGACAATGAGCAGTTCTTC. The chain links TRBV7-2 to TRBJ2-1, with a tentative D call TRBD2 (6 bases). V lost 0 bases and J 5 bases, leaving 8 bases between the germline ends. Germline V CDR1 and CDR2: SGHTA, FQGNSA. This CDR3 is built from 14 residues.